These 20 T cell receptor beta chains were sequenced from one sample in a study of T cells in Graves' hyperthyroidism and ophthalmopathy. Using RNA transcripts as the source, TCR beta CDR3 regions were amplified. When the TCR CDR3 underwent first-round RT-PCR, the HTBI primer set was used. TCRdb re-analysed the multiplex PCR reads in MiXCR, keeping a single row per CDR3 protein. The sample has approximately 430,000 distinct CDR3 sequences; 15% to 18% are singletons. Source material: blood. These receptors originate from a woman aged 18-35 years with Graves' hyperthyroidism.

This rearrangement joins TRBV28 to TRBJ1-3; a weak D match, TRBD1 (5 bases). The germline CDR1 and CDR2 sequences are MDHEN and SYDVKM. The CDR3 is made up of 11 amino acids. The ends were cut back, 11 bases at V and 5 bases at J, with 10 bases in the middle. The CDR3 DNA reads as TGTGCCGGCAAGGGGAGAAACACCATATATTTT. Protein: CAGKGRNTIYF. The whole variable domain, filled in from reference TRBV28 and TRBJ1-3, reads DVKVTQSSRYLVKRTGEKVFLECVQDMDHENMFWYRQDPGLGLRLIYFSYDVKMKEKGDIPEGYSVSREKKERFSLILESASTNQTSMYLCAGKGRNTIYFGEGSWLTVV.

This clonotype has ten or more counts. The chain joins TRBV11-1 to TRBJ2-7; 9 bases fit TRBD1. V shed 4 bases, J shed 3 bases, and the junction held 7 bases outside the gene matches. From germline, CDR1 is SGHAT and CDR2 FQDESV (reference sequence). The CDR3 runs 15 residues. In DNA form, the CDR3 reads TGTGCCAGCAGCTACCACTCGGGACAGGGCTACGAGCAGTACTTC. This translates into CASSYHSGQGYEQYF.

This clonotype was recorded at least ten times. This chain links TRBV12-3 or TRBV12-4 with TRBJ2-1; possibly TRBD2 for D (5 bases). Between the trimmed V and J ends, which lost 6 bases and 7 bases, there was a span of 13 bases. This CDR3 contains 13 residues. The CDR3 reads CASRRTTGNEQFF. The CDR3 nucleotides are TGTGCCAGCAGACGGACGACGGGAAATGAGCAGTTCTTC.

This clonotype was counted at least ten times. This chain links TRBV7-9 with TRBJ2-5; D unresolved. The V and J ends lost 1 base and 0 bases respectively, with 9 bases between them. The CDR3 length is 15 residues. CDR1 SEHNR and CDR2 FQNEAQ come from the germline V gene (reference sequence). CDR3 residues: CASSLVEGYQETQYF. CDR3 bases: TGTGCCAGCAGCTTAGTGGAAGGGTACCAAGAGACCCAGTACTTC.

The table lists this clonotype with many counts. The V gene is TRBV12-3 or TRBV12-4, the J gene TRBJ1-5; no clear D gene. Trimming pared 2 bases from V and 3 bases from J, leaving 2 bases between. There are 12 residues in the CDR3. The DNA for the CDR3 is TGTGCCAGCAGTTTAACCAATCAGCCCCAGCATTTT. It yields the protein CASSLTNQPQHF.

This clonotype was picked up many times. J is TRBJ1-2 and V is TRBV28; D is unclear. V gave up 11 bases and J gave up 3 bases, with 10 bases separating them. Per the germline V gene, CDR1 is MDHEN and CDR2 is SYDVKM. This CDR3 is 11 amino acids long. The chain's CDR3 is CALGRDYGYTF. CDR3 in DNA: TGTGCCCTGGGGAGGGACTATGGCTACACCTTC.

This clonotype was counted ten times or more. The genes are TRBV12-3 or TRBV12-4 and TRBJ1-5; D might be TRBD1 (6 bases). This CDR3 has 15 amino acids. V was cut by 1 base and J by 3 bases, with 10 bases left in between. The CDR3 here is CASSLGGGVNQPQHF. CDR3 in DNA: TGTGCCAGCAGTTTAGGGGGGGGCGTCAATCAGCCCCAGCATTTT.

The V call is TRBV7-9, the J call TRBJ2-7; D gene uncertain. Trimming removed 3 bases from V and 3 bases from J, with 15 bases in between. The CDR3 runs to 15 residues. Germline V gene data show CDR1 as SEHNR and CDR2 as FQNEAQ (reference sequence). CDR3 DNA sequence: TGTGCCAGCAGCTTCGGTGGGTGGCAGCTCTACGAGCAGTACTTC. Encoded protein: CASSFGGWQLYEQYF.

This clonotype was seen at least ten times. The chain joins TRBV3-1 to TRBJ2-1, with D perhaps matching TRBD2 (5 bases). Trimming took off 8 bases at V and 4 bases at J, with 18 bases between the two ends. The germline gives CDR1 LGHDT, CDR2 YNNKEL (reference sequence). This CDR3 comprises 15 residues. The CDR3 here is CASLPGGSGYNEQFF. The CDR3 nucleotides are TGTGCCAGCCTCCCAGGAGGTTCCGGTTACAATGAGCAGTTCTTC.

There are a few counts of this clonotype. This chain connects TRBV15 to TRBJ1-6; perhaps TRBD1 as D (5 bases). This CDR3 spans 17 amino acids. Trimming stripped 2 bases from V and 8 bases from J, with 19 bases between. Germline lookup yields CDR1 LNHNV and CDR2 YYDKDF (reference sequence). This chain's CDR3 is CATSRLPLRDWDSPLHF. CDR3 in DNA: TGTGCCACCAGCAGACTTCCCCTCAGGGATTGGGATTCACCCCTCCACTTT.

The chain combines TRBV9 with TRBJ1-6; no firm D call. This CDR3 spans 16 amino acids. From germline, CDR1 is SGDLS and CDR2 YYNGEE. The V and J ends lost 4 bases and 0 bases respectively, with 11 bases between them. CDR3: CASSLDSSSYNSPLHF. CDR3 coding DNA: TGTGCCAGCAGCTTGGACTCGAGCTCCTATAATTCACCCCTCCACTTT.

This clonotype has ten or more counts. The chain uses TRBV5-8 and TRBJ2-7; no firm D call. The CDR3 runs 10 residues. CDR1 SGHTS and CDR2 YDEGEE come from the germline V gene. Deletions cut 9 bases from V and 4 bases from J, with 8 bases between. The CDR3 reads CATQTYEQYF. The CDR3 coding sequence is TGTGCCACCCAGACTTACGAGCAGTACTTC.

This clonotype was recorded many times. The chain links TRBV24-1 to TRBJ2-2, with D uncertain. V dropped 8 bases and J dropped 3 bases, with 15 bases sitting between them. This CDR3 is built from 15 residues. Germline V gene sequence: CDR1 KGHDR, CDR2 SFDVKD. In DNA form, the CDR3 reads TGTGCCACCATACTTTTAAGGGAAGACACCGGGGAGCTGTTTTTT. Translated, it gives CATILLREDTGELFF.

V and J are TRBV7-9 and TRBJ2-3; possibly TRBD2 for D (5 bases). The CDR3 sequence is 13 residues long. Trimming took 5 bases from V and 5 from J, leaving 11 bases between them. Per germline, CDR1 SEHNR and CDR2 FQNEAQ (reference sequence). CDR3: CASSTTSEDTQYF. CDR3 DNA: TGTGCCAGCAGCACCACTAGTGAAGATACGCAGTATTTT.

This clonotype was recorded many times. This sequence joins TRBV20-1 and TRBJ1-2, with TRBD1 as a possible D gene (5 bases). Germline CDR1 DFQATT, CDR2 SNEGSKA (reference sequence). Trimming stripped 1 base from V and 8 bases from J, with 17 bases between. This CDR3 spans 14 amino acids. CDR3 amino acids: CSARVTRAQGGYTF. The CDR3 DNA sequence: TGCAGTGCTAGAGTAACCAGGGCGCAAGGCGGCTACACCTTC.

This clonotype showed up many times. V usage is TRBV18 and J usage is TRBJ2-3, with 12 bases matching TRBD2. This CDR3 spans 16 amino acids. With 2 bases clipped from V and 2 bases from J, the junction kept 2 bases outside the gene matches. Germline CDR1 reads KGHSH; CDR2 reads LQKENI. CDR3 bases: TGTGCCAGCTCACCAGGACTAGCGGGGCCCACAGATACGCAGTATTTT. This sequence encodes CASSPGLAGPTDTQYF.

This clonotype was observed many times. This sequence joins TRBV12-3 or TRBV12-4 and TRBJ1-6; TRBD1 matches at 8 bases. CDR3 length equals 14 residues. V lost 4 bases to trimming and J lost 8 bases; unmatched junction nucleotides: 4. The DNA of the CDR3 is TGTGCCAGCAGTTCGACAGGGGTTTATTCACCCCTCCACTTT. This codes for CASSSTGVYSPLHF.

The J gene is TRBJ2-7, the V gene TRBV12-3 or TRBV12-4; TRBD2 aligns across 10 bases. This CDR3 is 16 amino acids long. V dropped 5 bases and J dropped 3; count of bases not matched to a gene: 10. CDR3 in amino acids: CASSAGLRLAGYEQYF. The CDR3 coding sequence is TGTGCCAGCAGTGCGGGACTTAGACTAGCGGGCTACGAGCAGTACTTC.

The chain employs TRBV6-1 and TRBJ2-3; the D call may be TRBD1 or TRBD2 (6 bases each). The CDR3 loop spans 13 amino acids. Germline values: CDR1 MNHNS, CDR2 SASEGT. Between the trimmed V and J ends, which lost 2 bases and 10 bases, there was a span of 13 bases. In DNA form, the CDR3 reads TGTGCCAGCAGTGAAACCGGGGGCATGTCGCAGTATTTT. Protein: CASSETGGMSQYF.

Ten or more counts support this clonotype. This chain uses TRBV5-1 with TRBJ2-1, with a tentative D call TRBD2 (6 bases). The V end was cut by 0 bases, the J end by 5 bases, with 15 bases between. This CDR3 spans 16 amino acids. Germline CDR1 is SGHRS and CDR2 is YFSETQ. The CDR3 region is CASSLDPSGPNNEQFF. CDR3 sequence (DNA): TGCGCCAGCAGCTTGGACCCCAGCGGGCCAAACAATGAGCAGTTCTTC.